This passage covers 30 T cell receptor beta chains from one sample sequenced in a study of cytomegalovirus exposure and HLA in healthy donors. PCR was performed using 60 Vbeta and 13 Jbeta primers. The assay was immunoSEQ multiplex PCR, and TCRdb's table has in-frame clones only and misses some. This sample has fewer than 200,000 clones; around 75% occur once, and the top ten carry more than 1.5%. Sequenced sample: PBMCs. The receptors shown here come from a human donor in good health.

This clone appeared a few times. The CDR3 here is CASSSDREETQYF. CDR3 in DNA: TGTGCCAGCAGCTCGGACAGGGAAGAGACCCAGTACTTC. This chain links TRBV11-3 with TRBJ2-5; 8 bases are shared with TRBD1. With 4 bases clipped from V and 3 bases from J, the junction kept 1 base outside the gene matches. CDR1 is SGHNT and CDR2 is YENEEA in the germline V gene. The CDR3 has 13 amino acids.

The rearrangement joins TRBV5-8 to TRBJ1-2; D gene unclear. This CDR3 is built from 14 residues. Germline CDR1 is SGHTS and CDR2 is YDEGEE. V shed 2 bases and J shed 7 bases, with 15 bases lying between them. The CDR3 reads CASSLGTQGGGYTF. The CDR3 DNA reads TGTGCCAGCAGCTTAGGCACGCAAGGAGGTGGCTACACCTTC.

The CDR3 nucleotides read TGTGCCAGCAGCCTCCAGGGGGCCACTGAAGCTTTCTTT. It translates to CASSLQGATEAFF. The V gene is TRBV7-8, the J gene TRBJ1-1; 8 positions match TRBD1. The CDR3 covers 13 residues. The V gene end was trimmed by 5 bases and the J gene end by 4 bases; junction bases not matched to a gene: 3. CDR1 is SGHVS and CDR2 is FQNEAQ in the germline V gene. Full variable domain (rest looked up from reference TRBV7-8 and TRBJ1-1): GAGVSQSPRYKVAKRGQDVALRCDPISGHVSLFWYQQALGQGPEFLTYFQNEAQLDKSGLPSDRFFAERPEGSVSTLKIQRTQQEDSAVYLCASSLQGATEAFFGQGTRLTVV.

This chain joins TRBV4-3 and TRBJ1-2; 10 bases line up with TRBD1. V lost 0 bases, J lost 5 bases, and 3 bases stayed unmatched. Looked up from germline, CDR1 is LGHNA and CDR2 is YSLEER. The CDR3 is made up of 15 amino acids. CDR3 in DNA: TGCGCCAGCAGCCAAGACGGGACAGGGGATTATGGCTACACCTTC. Its protein product is CASSQDGTGDYGYTF.

This chain connects TRBV7-2 to TRBJ1-3; 8 bases are shared with TRBD1. Per the germline V gene, CDR1 is SGHTA and CDR2 is FQGNSA. The CDR3 consists of 16 residues. Trimming removed 2 bases from V and 4 bases from J; junction bases left unmatched: 7. The CDR3 nucleotides read TGTGCCAGCAGCTTATCGGCGACAGGGGACGGAAACACCATATATTTT. Amino acids: CASSLSATGDGNTIYF.

This chain connects TRBV5-4 to TRBJ2-3; perhaps TRBD2 as D (5 bases). The length of the CDR3 is 14 residues. Germline V gene data show CDR1 as SGHNT and CDR2 as YYREEE (reference sequence). V was cut by 4 bases and J by 6 bases, with 15 bases left in between. CDR3 sequence: CASSDRTLPDTQYF. In DNA form, the CDR3 reads TGTGCCAGCAGCGACCGGACTCTTCCGGATACGCAGTATTTT.

The chain joins TRBV11-3 to TRBJ2-7, with 10 nucleotides matching TRBD1. Losses at the gene ends were 5 bases for V and 3 bases for J; bases not matched to a gene: 16. The germline V gene encodes CDR1 SGHNT and CDR2 YENEEA. The CDR3 has 18 residues. The DNA of the CDR3 is TGTGCCAGCAGCGCGTACTCCGGGACAGGGGAGGGCCACTACGAGCAGTACTTC. This encodes CASSAYSGTGEGHYEQYF. Combining the CDR3 with reference TRBV11-3 and TRBJ2-7 gives the whole variable domain EAGVVQSPRYKIIEKKQPVAFWCNPISGHNTLYWYLQNLGQGPELLIRYENEEAVDDSQLPKDRFSAERLKGVDSTLKIQPAELGDSAVYLCASSAYSGTGEGHYEQYFGPGTRLTVT.

The chain combines TRBV7-2 with TRBJ1-1; D unresolved. Germline values: CDR1 SGHTA, CDR2 FQGNSA. Trimming removed 5 bases at V and 1 base at J, with 8 bases between. The CDR3 runs 13 residues. DNA of the CDR3: TGTGCCAGCAGCCAGAGAGGGAACACTGAAGCTTTCTTT. Its protein is CASSQRGNTEAFF.

In its sample, this clone was seen once. The CDR3 sequence: CASSLGGRPETQYF. DNA for the CDR3: TGCGCCAGCAGCTTGGGGGGCCGTCCAGAGACCCAGTACTTC. The gene calls are TRBV5-1 and TRBJ2-5; a weak D match, TRBD1 (5 bases). The CDR3 is 14 amino acids. Germline V gene data show CDR1 as SGHRS and CDR2 as YFSETQ. Trimming shortened V by 0 bases and J by 4 bases, and 10 bases separated the two germline ends.

This clone was observed once. The CDR3: CASSLMGLSNQPQHF. In DNA form, the CDR3 reads TGTGCCAGCAGTTTAATGGGCTTGAGCAATCAGCCCCAGCATTTT. The chain carries TRBV27 and TRBJ1-5; the D is unclear. The V end was cut by 2 bases, the J end by 1 base, with 9 bases between. The CDR3 runs 15 residues. Germline CDR1 and CDR2: MNHEY and SMNVEV (reference sequence).

The chain recombines TRBV28 with TRBJ1-4; D is possibly TRBD1 (5 bases). Trimming left V 2 bases short and J 7 bases short, with 14 bases between. This CDR3 comprises 15 residues. Germline V gene sequence: CDR1 MDHEN, CDR2 SYDVKM. CDR3 DNA sequence: TGTGCCAGCAGTTTACGTTTCCCGGGACTTGAAAAACTGTTTTTT. Encoded protein: CASSLRFPGLEKLFF.

The J gene is TRBJ1-6, the V gene TRBV10-3; 9 bases align to TRBD1. The V gene's germline CDR1 is ENHRY and CDR2 SYGVKD. Germline trimming cut 6 bases from V and 8 bases from J; bases unmatched to any gene: 5. The length of the CDR3 is 14 residues. CDR3 in amino acids: CAISPGQGYSPLHF. As DNA, the CDR3 is TGTGCCATCAGCCCGGGACAGGGTTATTCACCCCTCCACTTT.

This clone was counted a single time. The chain links TRBV7-8 to TRBJ2-7, with TRBD1 matching 8 bases. CDR1 and CDR2 from the germline V gene are SGHVS and FQNEAQ. The CDR3 length is 14 residues. With V trimmed by 5 bases and J by 6 bases, 9 bases remained unmatched. The CDR3 protein is CASSPKTGVSEQYF. CDR3 bases: TGTGCCAGCAGCCCTAAGACAGGGGTTTCCGAGCAGTACTTC.

The chain has TRBV9 and TRBJ1-3; D is unclear. From germline, CDR1 is SGDLS and CDR2 YYNGEE. The CDR3 has 14 residues. V lost 3 bases to trimming and J lost 0 bases, with 7 bases between them. Here the CDR3 DNA reads TGTGCCAGCAGCGAGAGGGCCTCTGGAAACACCATATATTTT. Amino acid sequence: CASSERASGNTIYF.

The J gene is TRBJ2-5, the V gene TRBV4-1; a possible D gene is TRBD1 (5 bases). The CDR3 runs to 15 residues. Trimming took off 1 base at V and 5 bases at J, with 14 bases between the two ends. Germline V gives CDR1 MGHRA, CDR2 YSYEKL. DNA for the CDR3: TGCGCCAGCAGCCAAGTGCAGGGTGCAGGGGAGACCCAGTACTTC. It yields the protein CASSQVQGAGETQYF.

With regard to this clone: A junction boundary mismatches the germline segment, possibly from a read error. This rearrangement joins TRBV11-2 to TRBJ1-2; D is uncertain. This CDR3 comprises 11 residues. Per germline, CDR1 SGHAT and CDR2 FQNNGV. CDR3 coding DNA: TGTGCCAGCAGCTTAATGGGAGCTCCCTCCTTC. Translation gives CASSLMGAPSF.

The chain combines TRBV9 with TRBJ1-2, with D possibly TRBD1 on 6 matching bases. CDR3 length equals 14 residues. Germline CDR1 is SGDLS and CDR2 is YYNGEE. Trimming took off 2 bases at V and 2 bases at J, with 10 bases between the two ends. CDR3 sequence (DNA): TGTGCCAGCAGCGTCGGACAGAACAACTATGGCTACACCTTC. It is translated as CASSVGQNNYGYTF.

V usage is TRBV6-5 and J usage is TRBJ2-2; 13 bases match TRBD2. The CDR3 contains 15 residues. Trimming removed 5 bases from V and 5 bases from J; junction bases left unmatched: 2. CDR1 and CDR2 (germline): MNHEY, SVGAGI. CDR3 sequence reads: CASSRTSGGTGELFF. The CDR3 nucleotides are TGTGCCAGCAGTAGGACTAGCGGGGGAACCGGGGAGCTGTTTTTT.

The V gene is TRBV27, the J gene TRBJ1-6, with D possibly matching TRBD1 (6 bases). With 6 bases removed from V and 9 bases from J, the gap between germline ends came to 12 bases. Looked up from germline, CDR1 is MNHEY and CDR2 is SMNVEV (reference sequence). The CDR3 loop spans 13 amino acids. This CDR3 is CASRRTGSSPLHF. The CDR3 DNA reads TGTGCCAGCAGAAGAACAGGGAGTTCACCCCTCCACTTT.

V usage is TRBV10-1 and J usage is TRBJ2-7; 7 positions agree with TRBD1. V lost 2 bases, J lost 6 bases, and 7 bases stayed unmatched. The CDR3 sequence is 14 residues long. Germline CDR1 reads WNHNN; CDR2 reads SYGVQD (reference sequence). CDR3 bases: TGCGCCAGCAGTGAGGGTAGGGGGCCTAGCGAGCAGTACTTC. Its translation is CASSEGRGPSEQYF.

This clone showed up just once. This chain joins TRBV18 and TRBJ2-7; TRBD1 matches 8 bases. V shed 2 bases and J 2 bases; nucleotides not matched to a gene: 5. CDR1 and CDR2 from the germline V gene are KGHSH and LQKENI. This CDR3 region has 15 residues. The CDR3 bases are TGTGCCAGCTCACCAGCCGGGACAGGCGCCTACGAGCAGTACTTC. Encoded protein: CASSPAGTGAYEQYF.

This clone was recorded a few times. This sequence joins TRBV5-6 and TRBJ1-1; unclear D gene. Trimming took off 4 bases at V and 1 base at J, with 8 bases between the two ends. The CDR3 totals 13 residues. Germline CDR1 and CDR2: SGHDT and YYEEEE. The CDR3 nucleotides are TGTGCCAGCAGCCGAACGGGGAACACTGAAGCTTTCTTT. It encodes CASSRTGNTEAFF.

This rearrangement joins TRBV4-1 to TRBJ2-1; D is unclear. Per germline, CDR1 MGHRA and CDR2 YSYEKL. The CDR3 runs 14 residues. Trimming pared 1 base from V and 7 bases from J, leaving 11 bases between. The CDR3 protein is CASSQVRSANEQFF. The DNA of the CDR3 is TGCGCCAGCAGCCAAGTACGTAGTGCAAATGAGCAGTTCTTC.

This clone was observed a few times. The rearrangement joins TRBV11-2 to TRBJ1-1; no clear D. Trimming took 5 bases from V and 7 from J, leaving 14 bases between them. Germline V gene data show CDR1 as SGHAT and CDR2 as FQNNGV. The length of the CDR3 is 13 residues. The CDR3: CASSPIRGDEAFF. DNA for the CDR3: TGTGCCAGCAGCCCAATCCGGGGAGATGAAGCTTTCTTT.

The CDR3, as DNA: TGTGCCAGCAGCCGACTAGCGACCTACAATGAGCAGTTCTTC. This translates into CASSRLATYNEQFF. The V call is TRBV6-1, the J call TRBJ2-1; 8 bases are a match to TRBD2. The CDR3 extends over 14 amino acids. The germline CDR1 and CDR2 sequences are MNHNS and SASEGT. V trimming: 6 bases; J trimming: 2 bases; junction bases outside the gene matches: 3.

In this sample, this clone turned up once. The chain uses TRBV2 and TRBJ2-5; D is uncertain. Between the trimmed V and J ends, which lost 5 bases and 6 bases, there was a span of 10 bases. This CDR3 has 12 amino acids. The V gene's germline CDR1 is SNHLY and CDR2 FYNNEI. The CDR3, as DNA: TGTGCCAGCAGTTACGAGGCCCAGACCCAGTACTTC. It encodes CASSYEAQTQYF.

V and J are TRBV19 and TRBJ1-5; 9 bases are shared with TRBD1. The junction had 6 bases not matched to a gene; V was cut back by 3 bases and J by 0 bases. The V gene's germline CDR1 is LNHDA and CDR2 SQIVND (reference sequence). CDR3 length equals 17 residues. The CDR3 spells CASSIGRDRASNQPQHF. CDR3 bases: TGTGCCAGTAGTATCGGCCGGGACAGGGCTAGCAATCAGCCCCAGCATTTT.

This chain uses TRBV14 with TRBJ1-6; D gene unclear. There are 16 residues in the CDR3. V shed 2 bases and J shed 0 bases, with 8 bases lying between them. Germline assignment: CDR1 SGHDN and CDR2 FVKESK. In nucleotides, the CDR3 is TGTGCCAGCAGCCAACGAGGGAGCTCCTATAATTCACCCCTCCACTTT. This codes for CASSQRGSSYNSPLHF.

The chain is built from TRBV29-1 and TRBJ1-2; TRBD1 matches at 11 bases. The CDR3 extends over 12 amino acids. Germline trimming cut 7 bases from V and 8 bases from J; bases unmatched to any gene: 6. CDR1 and CDR2 from the germline V gene are SQVTM and ANQGSEA. CDR3 region: CSGGDRGKGYTF. The CDR3 nucleotides read TGCAGCGGTGGGGACAGGGGGAAAGGCTACACCTTC.

This chain connects TRBV5-1 to TRBJ2-3; weak D call: TRBD1 (6 bases). V was cut by 4 bases and J by 5 bases, with 11 bases left in between. The CDR3 contains 13 residues. CDR1 and CDR2 (germline): SGHRS, YFSETQ. In nucleotides, the CDR3 is TGCGCCAGCAGCGAGTCGACAGGAGATACGCAGTATTTT. Protein: CASSESTGDTQYF. The full variable domain, with the rest looked up from reference TRBV5-1 and TRBJ2-3, is KAGVTQTPRYLIKTRGQQVTLSCSPISGHRSVSWYQQTPGQGLQFLFEYFSETQRNKGNFPGRFSGRQFSNSRSEMNVSTLELGDSALYLCASSESTGDTQYFGPGTRLTVL.